This record concerns one T cell receptor beta chain sequence. Everyone who took part was 18 to 89 years old, and they came from fewer than 25 US areas. The study assigned cohorts using participant-reported clinical history. These data belong to a study of blood T cell repertoires in COVID-19. Study in general: T cells, B-cell-depleted T cells, or PBMCs supplied cDNA or gDNA.

How the authors handled the data: Reference gene primer amplification gave estimated nucleated cell counts. Clones were sequenced by immunoSEQ multiplex PCR, and TCRdb holds only the in-frame ones, with some missing. That table supplies the V and J calls and clone size; D and trimming were determined from the DNA. In the table there are 140,000 to 150,000 clones, around 87% of which are singletons. Unmatched junction bases numbered 9, after V lost 7 bases and J lost 4 bases. CDR1 and CDR2 (germline): MDHEN, SYDVKM. The length of the CDR3 is 14 residues. The material sequenced was PBMCs or T cells enriched from blood (not recorded which). The source of this sequence is a woman in her 30s with acute COVID-19. This chain uses TRBV28 with TRBJ1-2; 7 nucleotides align to TRBD1. Here the CDR3 reads CASNRQGPRYGYTF. CDR3 sequence (DNA): TGTGCCAGCAACCGACAGGGCCCCCGCTATGGCTACACCTTC.